The 5 T cell receptor beta chains listed next were all sequenced from one sample in a study of response to subunit inactivated influenza vaccine. One entry per CDR3 protein results from TCRdb running MiXCR on the RT-PCR reads. The sample lists approximately 500,000 distinct CDR3 sequences; about 15% were seen once. The sample was PBMCs from blood, taken 11 to 12 days after vaccination. All receptors come from a man aged 45-60 years who received an inactivated influenza vaccine.

J is TRBJ2-7 and V is TRBV6-1; tentative D call: TRBD2 (5 bases). V shed 8 bases and J shed 0 bases, with 14 bases lying between them. The germline V gene encodes CDR1 MNHNS and CDR2 SASEGT. The CDR3 sequence is 14 residues long. CDR3 in amino acids: CASVSDGGSYEQYF. CDR3 nucleotide sequence: TGTGCCAGCGTATCGGACGGAGGCTCCTACGAGCAGTACTTC.

The table lists this clonotype with a few counts. The chain recombines TRBV12-3 or TRBV12-4 with TRBJ1-4; a weak D match, TRBD1 (6 bases). The CDR3 loop spans 14 amino acids. V gave up 6 bases and J gave up 7 bases, with 15 bases separating them. CDR3 bases: TGTGCCAGCAGCGGGGGCGGGGAGGGTGAAAAACTGTTTTTT. It specifies CASSGGGEGEKLFF.

V usage is TRBV7-2 and J usage is TRBJ1-3, with D unclear. CDR1 is SGHTA, CDR2 FQGNSA, per germline. The V gene lost 5 bases and the J gene lost 0 bases, with 14 bases spanning the gap. The CDR3 consists of 16 residues. CDR3 region: CASSQSPAISGNTIYF. The CDR3 DNA is TGTGCCAGCAGCCAATCTCCAGCGATCTCTGGAAACACCATATATTTT.

This rearrangement joins TRBV12-3 or TRBV12-4 to TRBJ2-7; 10 bases match TRBD1. The ends lost 6 bases at V and 4 bases at J; junction bases unmatched: 6. The CDR3 contains 14 residues. The CDR3 protein is CASRKTGGVYEQYF. The CDR3 DNA is TGTGCCAGCAGAAAGACAGGGGGCGTGTACGAGCAGTACTTC.

This clonotype has a handful of counts. V and J are TRBV20-1 and TRBJ1-2, with D unresolved. This CDR3 is built from 14 residues. V lost 4 bases and J 3 bases, leaving 15 bases between the germline ends. Germline CDR1 and CDR2: DFQATT and SNEGSKA (reference sequence). For the CDR3, the DNA is TGCAGTGCTACCGGTGGGCCGGTGGACTATGGCTACACCTTC. It translates to CSATGGPVDYGYTF.